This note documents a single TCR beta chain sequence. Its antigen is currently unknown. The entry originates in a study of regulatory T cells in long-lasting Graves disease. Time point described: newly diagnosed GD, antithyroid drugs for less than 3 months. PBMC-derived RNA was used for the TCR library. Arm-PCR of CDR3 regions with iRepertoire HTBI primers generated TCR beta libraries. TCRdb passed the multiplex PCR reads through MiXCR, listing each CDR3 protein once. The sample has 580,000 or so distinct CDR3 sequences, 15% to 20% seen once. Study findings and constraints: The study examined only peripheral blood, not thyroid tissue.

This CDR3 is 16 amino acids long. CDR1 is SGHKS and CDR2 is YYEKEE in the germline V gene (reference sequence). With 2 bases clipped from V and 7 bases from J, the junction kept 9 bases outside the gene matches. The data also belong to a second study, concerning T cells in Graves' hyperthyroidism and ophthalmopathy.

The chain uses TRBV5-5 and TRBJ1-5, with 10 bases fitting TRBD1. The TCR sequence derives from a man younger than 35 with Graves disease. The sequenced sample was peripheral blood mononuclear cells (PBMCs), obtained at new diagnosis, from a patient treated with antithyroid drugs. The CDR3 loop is CASSFRDRGPRQPQHF. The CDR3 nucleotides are TGTGCCAGCAGCTTCCGGGACAGGGGCCCTCGACAGCCCCAGCATTTT.